These 18 T cell receptor beta chains were all obtained from the same sample, sequenced in a study of blood T cell repertoires in COVID-19. TCRdb keeps only in-frame clones here, not all; method: immunoSEQ multiplex PCR. This sample carries some 280,000 clones, roughly 90% of them seen once, and the ten largest clones take 0.85% to 0.95%. Sequenced input: peripheral blood. Source of these receptors: a woman between 35 and 50 years old who had recovered from COVID-19.

The rearrangement links TRBV9 to TRBJ2-6; D gene unclear. Trimming stripped 0 bases from V and 0 bases from J, with 4 bases between. Germline V gives CDR1 SGDLS, CDR2 YYNGEE. This CDR3 contains 15 residues. For the CDR3, the DNA is TGTGCCAGCAGCGTAGCCCTCTCTGGGGCCAACGTCCTGACTTTC. This gives the protein CASSVALSGANVLTF.

This sequence joins TRBV28 and TRBJ1-1, with D unresolved. Germline V gives CDR1 MDHEN, CDR2 SYDVKM. CDR3 length: 14 amino acids. Between the trimmed V and J ends, which lost 2 bases and 4 bases, there was a span of 11 bases. The CDR3 region has the DNA TGTGCCAGCAGTTTAGAGGGTTGGGTCACTGAAGCTTTCTTT. Amino acids: CASSLEGWVTEAFF.

The chain combines TRBV29-1 with TRBJ2-1; 9 nucleotides line up with TRBD2. The CDR3 loop spans 15 amino acids. V was pared by 6 bases and J by 7 bases, with 13 bases of the junction left unmatched. Germline loops: CDR1 SQVTM, CDR2 ANQGSEA. CDR3 sequence reads: CSVNGLSGRWNEQFF. The CDR3 DNA is TGCAGCGTGAACGGCCTAAGCGGGAGGTGGAATGAGCAGTTCTTC.

J is TRBJ1-5 and V is TRBV19; TRBD1 aligns across 8 bases. Unmatched junction bases numbered 3, after V lost 3 bases and J lost 2 bases. The CDR3 loop spans 15 amino acids. Germline values: CDR1 LNHDA, CDR2 SQIVND (reference sequence). The CDR3 protein is CASSIQGAGNQPQHF. CDR3 bases: TGTGCCAGTAGTATTCAGGGGGCCGGCAATCAGCCCCAGCATTTT.

V is TRBV6-5 and J is TRBJ1-4; 10 nucleotides align to TRBD1. Looked up from germline, CDR1 is MNHEY and CDR2 is SVGAGI. V trimming: 5 bases; J trimming: 6 bases; junction bases outside the gene matches: 3. The length of the CDR3 is 14 residues. As DNA, the CDR3 is TGTGCCAGCAGTCCCGGGACAGGGGATGAAAAACTGTTTTTT. It is translated as CASSPGTGDEKLFF.

This rearrangement joins TRBV5-1 to TRBJ2-3; 8 nucleotides align to TRBD2. CDR3 length equals 14 residues. The germline CDR1 and CDR2 sequences are SGHRS and YFSETQ. V was pared by 4 bases and J by 0 bases, with 1 base of the junction left unmatched. The CDR3 nucleotides read TGCGCCAGCAGCCCTAGCGGGAGCACAGATACGCAGTATTTT. This codes for CASSPSGSTDTQYF.

This clone was picked up one time. The J gene is TRBJ2-4, the V gene TRBV19; the D gene is possibly TRBD2 (6 bases). The germline CDR1 and CDR2 sequences are LNHDA and SQIVND (reference sequence). The CDR3 runs to 17 residues. V lost 5 bases to trimming and J lost 0 bases, with 17 bases between them. This CDR3 is CASSWLPGLLAKNIQYF. The DNA for the CDR3 is TGTGCCAGTAGTTGGCTACCGGGACTCCTAGCCAAAAACATTCAGTACTTC.

The chain employs TRBV28 and TRBJ1-2; TRBD1 agrees at 7 bases. This CDR3 comprises 15 residues. Per the germline V gene, CDR1 is MDHEN and CDR2 is SYDVKM. Unmatched junction bases numbered 6, after V lost 5 bases and J lost 0 bases. Here the CDR3 reads CASSRRQGANYGYTF. CDR3 in DNA: TGTGCCAGCAGTCGCAGACAGGGTGCTAACTATGGCTACACCTTC.

The J gene is TRBJ2-7, the V gene TRBV27; no clear D. The V end was cut by 0 bases, the J end by 3 bases, with 6 bases between. This CDR3 is 13 amino acids long. Germline loops: CDR1 MNHEY, CDR2 SMNVEV (reference sequence). The CDR3 nucleotides are TGTGCCAGCAGTTTATCGGCAGGCTACGAGCAGTACTTC. Translating it yields CASSLSAGYEQYF.

The chain combines TRBV2 with TRBJ2-5; TRBD2 matches at 12 bases. V shed 6 bases and J 1 base; nucleotides not matched to a gene: 3. The CDR3 contains 15 residues. From germline, CDR1 is SNHLY and CDR2 FYNNEI. In nucleotides, the CDR3 is TGTGCCAGCAGGGCGGGACTAGCGGGCCAAGAGACCCAGTACTTC. Protein sequence: CASRAGLAGQETQYF.

This chain connects TRBV27 to TRBJ2-7; TRBD1 matches at 10 bases. V was clipped by 9 bases and J by 7 bases; unmatched bases: 15. The CDR3 is made up of 15 amino acids. Germline values: CDR1 MNHEY, CDR2 SMNVEV (reference sequence). The CDR3 reads CASRTSGTGAGEQYF. The CDR3 DNA sequence: TGTGCCAGTCGGACATCCGGGACAGGGGCGGGGGAGCAGTACTTC.

The CDR3 sequence: CASSSQVPTEAFF. In nucleotides, the CDR3 is TGTGCCAGCAGTTCACAGGTCCCCACTGAAGCTTTCTTT. The chain has TRBV27 and TRBJ1-1; maybe TRBD1 (5 bases). The CDR3 has 13 residues. Trimming left V 4 bases short and J 4 bases short, with 10 bases between. Germline V gives CDR1 MNHEY, CDR2 SMNVEV (reference sequence).

The rearrangement joins TRBV2 to TRBJ1-2; weak D call: TRBD1 (6 bases). Trimming cost V 5 bases and J 7 bases, with 14 bases left between them. Germline CDR1 is SNHLY and CDR2 is FYNNEI. The CDR3 is made up of 13 amino acids. The CDR3 spells CASSRAQGLGYTF. The CDR3 region has the DNA TGTGCCAGCAGTCGAGCGCAGGGGCTTGGCTACACCTTC.

This chain links TRBV4-1 with TRBJ1-1, with D possibly matching TRBD1 (5 bases). The V gene lost 1 base and the J gene lost 1 base, with 10 bases spanning the gap. CDR1 and CDR2 (germline): MGHRA, YSYEKL. This CDR3 comprises 15 residues. The CDR3 DNA reads TGCGCCAGCAGCCAAGCAGGTAGGGGGAACACTGAAGCTTTCTTT. Encoded protein: CASSQAGRGNTEAFF.

For the CDR3, the DNA is TGTGCCTGGAGTGGAGGGTTGGGACAGCCCCAGCATTTT. This gives the protein CAWSGGLGQPQHF. The chain uses TRBV30 and TRBJ1-5, with D uncertain. Trimming shortened V by 1 base and J by 7 bases, and 11 bases separated the two germline ends. Germline CDR1 is GTSNPN and CDR2 is SVGIG (reference sequence). There are 13 residues in the CDR3. Variable domain in full (rest from reference TRBV30 and TRBJ1-5): SQTIHQWPATLVQPVGSPLSLECTVEGTSNPNLYWYRQAAGRGLQLLFYSVGIGQISSEVPQNLSASRPQDRQFILSSKKLLLSDSGFYLCAWSGGLGQPQHFGDGTRLSIL.

The chain joins TRBV27 to TRBJ2-2; 9 positions match TRBD1. This CDR3 region has 15 residues. Unmatched junction bases numbered 4, after V lost 4 bases and J lost 4 bases. Germline assignment: CDR1 MNHEY and CDR2 SMNVEV (reference sequence). CDR3 region: CASSSTGGGTGELFF. The CDR3 DNA follows: TGTGCCAGCAGTTCAACAGGGGGCGGCACCGGGGAGCTGTTTTTT.

Points on this clone: The sample has other DNA sequences that encode this CDR3 too. The chain employs TRBV28 and TRBJ2-7, with 7 bases that match TRBD1. The V and J ends lost 6 bases and 4 bases, in that order; junction bases with no gene match: 6. Per the germline V gene, CDR1 is MDHEN and CDR2 is SYDVKM. This CDR3 has 13 residues. The CDR3 DNA reads TGTGCCAGCAGCCCGACAGGGACGTACGAGCAGTACTTC. It specifies CASSPTGTYEQYF.

The rearrangement uses TRBV5-5 and TRBJ1-1; TRBD1 agrees at 8 bases. V lost 4 bases to trimming and J lost 4 bases; unmatched junction nucleotides: 9. Germline V gene sequence: CDR1 SGHKS, CDR2 YYEKEE (reference sequence). The CDR3 spans 15 residues. This chain's CDR3 is CASSQDQGAFTEAFF. As DNA, the CDR3 is TGTGCCAGCAGCCAAGACCAGGGGGCTTTCACTGAAGCTTTCTTT.